The clone carrying this T cell receptor beta chain has a handful of counts. These data are taken from a study of T cell changes during pregnancy in multiple sclerosis. The table came from immunoSEQ multiplex PCR; TCRdb's copy has only in-frame clones and leaves some out. The sample lists 50,000 to 55,000 clones, about 90% occurring once. The sample was CD4+ T cells from peripheral blood mononuclear cells, taken in the third trimester of pregnancy. This sequence was found in a female donor with multiple sclerosis, enrolled in a pregnancy study.

CDR3 residues: CASSPREGGVYEQYF. DNA of the CDR3: TGTGCCAGCAGCCCCAGAGAAGGAGGGGTCTACGAGCAGTACTTC. J is TRBJ2-7 and V is TRBV4-2; tentatively, D is TRBD2 (6 bases). V was shortened by 4 bases and J by 3 bases, with 16 bases between the two germline ends. Germline CDR1 and CDR2: LGHNA and YNFKEQ. CDR3 length equals 15 residues.